This TCR beta chain was observed in a study of CD8 T cells in Susac syndrome. The study's findings and limits: It was acknowledged in the study that its TCR sequencing and HLA analysis involved a relatively small number of individuals.

Stable or active relapsing-remitting multiple sclerosis, untreated and meeting revised McDonald criteria, defined the controls. Germline V gene lookup returns CDR1 ENHRY and CDR2 SYGVKD. V gave up 4 bases and J gave up 1 base; unmatched junction bases: 3. The CDR3 consists of 14 residues. Notes on this clonotype: The antigen is not known.

An input of roughly 0.5 to 1 ug of RNA was subjected to reverse transcription using random hexamers. Amplification of TCR beta CDR3 spanned 54 Vbeta and 13 Jbeta via immunoSEQ multiplex PCR. TCRdb recomputed calls from the immunoSEQ multiplex PCR reads with MiXCR, one row per CDR3 protein. This sample has hundreds of thousands of distinct CDR3 sequences, with approximately 92% found just once. The sequencing input was CD4+ T cells from PBMCs. The genes are TRBV10-3 and TRBJ2-5; 7 nucleotides agree with TRBD1. The TCR sequence derives from a human donor with multiple sclerosis. The CDR3 here is CAISGQGPQETQYF. CDR3 in DNA: TGTGCCATCAGTGGACAGGGACCCCAAGAGACCCAGTACTTC.